This TCR beta chain was captured in a study of cytomegalovirus exposure and HLA in healthy donors. Study results and limitations: A later analysis showed TCR association rates differing by HLA locus, peaking at DRB1 and lowest at HLA-C.

On this clone: The antigen remains unidentified.

V was pared by 7 bases and J by 3 bases, with 12 bases of the junction left unmatched. The germline V gene has CDR1 MDHEN and CDR2 SYDVKM. CDR3 size: 15 residues. Primers included in the PCR were 60 Vbeta and 13 Jbeta primers. TCRdb's copy holds only in-frame clones and misses some; the assay was immunoSEQ multiplex PCR. There are about 110,000 clones in the sample, with 6.5% to 7% held by the top ten. The chain combines TRBV28 with TRBJ2-7, with 7 bases that match TRBD2. The source material was PBMCs. The source of this sequence is a man aged 35-49 years in good health and CMV-seropositive. The CDR3 DNA reads as TGTGCCAGCATCCGCAGCGGGGCCCCAGTCTACGAGCAGTACTTC. Its protein is CASIRSGAPVYEQYF.